These 6 T cell receptor beta chains originate from one sample sequenced in a study of regulatory T cells in long-lasting Graves disease. Arm-PCR of CDR3 regions and iRepertoire HTBI primers were the basis on which TCR beta libraries were built. TCRdb passed the multiplex PCR reads through MiXCR, listing each CDR3 protein once. The data contain under 450,000 distinct CDR3 sequences, about 10% of them singletons. Time point specified: newly diagnosed GD, antithyroid drugs for less than 3 months. Isolated PBMC RNA provided the starting material for the TCR library. These data also formed part of another study, on T cells in Graves' hyperthyroidism and ophthalmopathy.

Sequences were derived from peripheral blood mononuclear cells (PBMCs), sampled at new diagnosis, from a patient treated with antithyroid drugs. Source of these receptors: a woman younger than 30 with Graves disease.

This clonotype was seen only a few times. The chain carries TRBV28 and TRBJ2-2, with a tentative D call TRBD2 (5 bases). The ends were cut back, 3 bases at V and 3 bases at J, with 11 bases in the middle. The CDR3 has 15 amino acids. Germline V gene data show CDR1 as MDHEN and CDR2 as SYDVKM. As DNA, the CDR3 is TGTGCCAGCAGTTTCCCGGACTTTTACACCGGGGAGCTGTTTTTT. Its translation: CASSFPDFYTGELFF.

This clonotype was detected many times. V is TRBV6-2 or TRBV6-3 and J is TRBJ2-7, with D possibly TRBD2 on 5 matching bases. The CDR3 runs to 13 residues. Germline V gene sequence: CDR1 MNHEY, CDR2 SVGEGT. Trimming removed 2 bases at V and 5 bases at J, with 10 bases between. The CDR3 loop reads CASSYAVGDEQYF. The DNA for the CDR3 is TGTGCCAGCAGTTACGCAGTCGGGGACGAGCAGTACTTC.

The table lists this clonotype with many counts. V is TRBV14 and J is TRBJ2-1; tentative D call: TRBD2 (6 bases). This CDR3 is built from 17 residues. From germline, CDR1 is SGHDN and CDR2 FVKESK. The V gene lost 1 base and the J gene lost 2 bases, with 15 bases spanning the gap. The CDR3 region has the DNA TGTGCCAGCAGCCAAGTTTTAAGGGAGGCCCCCTACAATGAGCAGTTCTTC. This sequence encodes CASSQVLREAPYNEQFF. Full variable domain (outside the CDR3, taken from reference TRBV14 and TRBJ2-1): EAGVTQFPSHSVIEKGQTVTLRCDPISGHDNLYWYRRVMGKEIKFLLHFVKESKQDESGMPNNRFLAERTGGTYSTLKVQPAELEDSGVYFCASSQVLREAPYNEQFFGPGTRLTVL.

This clonotype was counted at least ten times. This sequence joins TRBV19 and TRBJ2-1; tentative D call: TRBD1 (6 bases). The CDR3 is made up of 14 amino acids. V lost 7 bases, J lost 0 bases, and 10 bases lay in between. Per germline, CDR1 LNHDA and CDR2 SQIVND (reference sequence). In nucleotides, the CDR3 is TGTGCCAGTAACAGGGCCCTCTCCTACAATGAGCAGTTCTTC. Amino acids: CASNRALSYNEQFF.

In regard to this clonotype: A much more abundant neighbour one base away suggests this may be a read error. The chain carries TRBV29-1 and TRBJ1-1; no definite D call. CDR3 size: 11 residues. The V end was cut by 1 base, the J end by 5 bases, with 5 bases between. CDR1 and CDR2 from the germline V gene are SQVTM and ANQGSEA. The CDR3 coding sequence is TGCAGCGTTGAAGTGGGGACTGAAGCTTTCTTT. Translation gives CSVEVGTEAFF.

This clonotype was detected many times. The chain recombines TRBV28 with TRBJ1-2, with 10 bases fitting TRBD1. After removal of 4 bases from V and 4 bases from J, the junction contained 12 bases not matched to a gene. Per germline, CDR1 MDHEN and CDR2 SYDVKM. The CDR3 consists of 17 residues. The CDR3 DNA is TGTGCCAGCAGTTCCCCAACCGGGACAGGGGACCTCTATGGCTACACCTTC. This encodes CASSSPTGTGDLYGYTF.